This T cell receptor beta chain is drawn from a study of T-cell memory formation after mild COVID-19. In germline, CDR1 is MNHEY, CDR2 SVGEGT. The CDR3 is 22 residues long. V lost 2 bases, J lost 4 bases, and 24 bases stayed unmatched. Only a few counts were recorded for this clonotype. One entry per CDR3 protein results from TCRdb running MiXCR on the 5' RACE reads. This table holds about 430,000 distinct CDR3 sequences, 20% to 30% found once. Sequenced: PBMCs or a T cell subset sorted from them (not recorded which). This TCR derives from an adult woman who had mild COVID-19 (a few samples of this study predate the infection). Cell type and time point are not known. The chain links TRBV6-2 or TRBV6-3 to TRBJ2-2; 8 nucleotides match TRBD1. CDR3 in amino acids: CASSYPLEAGGPSSGSTGELFF. CDR3 sequence (DNA): TGTGCCAGCAGTTACCCCTTGGAGGCAGGGGGCCCGTCCAGCGGTAGCACCGGGGAGCTGTTTTTT.